This TCR beta chain stems from a study of blood T cell repertoires in COVID-19 (dated by TCRdb to the early 2020s). In terms of the full investigation: The collaborator samples originated in the United States, Italy and Spain and spanned the acute and convalescent phases of COVID-19. The prospective study material was composed of cDNA or gDNA derived from T cells, B-cell-depleted T cells, or PBMCs. Sample metadata almost always included a de-identified subject ID, COVID-19 status, age in years and sex. A freely available public database, intended as a resource for researchers studying the immune response to SARS-CoV-2, is where the repertoires were released. Subjects who had been exposed to COVID-19, were actively infected with it, or had recovered from it provided the deeply sampled blood TCRbeta repertoires that made up the dataset. Samples were obtained from the ongoing ImmuneRACE study (first 160 participants) and from roughly 1,300 subjects provided by 6 global collaborators. Where HLA class I and class II types were available, the types were taken from metadata supplied by the sample provider, not from assay-based typing.

V is pruned by 5 bases and J by 1 base, leaving 8 bases of the junction without a gene match. Taken from cysteine to phenylalanine, the CDR3 has 20 residues. Here the CDR3 DNA is all that survives: 60 bases in frame from base 1. CDR1 SGHNT and CDR2 YENEEA were looked up in the germline V gene. Findings and caveats that apply to the study as a whole: How much clinical and demographic metadata was included differed by source and by participant, and the metadata was provided uncurated.

Whole blood was collected in K2EDTA tubes by collaborating institutions according to the institutions' own protocols. For TCRbeta analysis, collaborators shipped samples in one of three forms: frozen whole blood, isolated PBMCs, or DNA extracted from either of those sample types. TCRbeta CDR3 regions were amplified from genomic DNA using the immunoSEQ Assay, a bias-controlled multiplex PCR. As for the authors' bioinformatics: The number of nucleated cells in each sample was estimated from the amplification of reference gene primers within the assay. To quantify the absolute abundance of each unique TCRbeta CDR3 rearrangement, sequence reads were collapsed and filtered. For each sample, productive Simpson clonality was calculated as the square root of Simpson's diversity index across productive rearrangements. Imported from immuneACCESS, the table was reduced by TCRdb to in-frame sequences with V and J called. These copies leave out some clones; in studies compared against another copy, an unresolved V gene accounts for under half, and the cause of the remainder is not known. V, J and clone size are taken as reported in that table, and D and trimming were inferred from the DNA itself. Present in this sample are around 97,000 clones, about 90% of which were seen just once. Around 3.1% of the sample is in the top ten clones.

This clone was recorded only once. The specificity of this receptor is unknown. Base quality data are lacking; no much larger clone is found one base away. Sequencing was carried out using peripheral blood. The sequence came from a man aged 45-60 years in a cohort sampled during active COVID-19. The V gene is TRBV11-3 and the J gene is TRBJ2-6, and 16 junctional nucleotides match TRBD2. The nucleotide sequence is given as TGTGCCAGCAGCAGTACCGGGACTAGCGGGGGGGCATCTGGGGCCAACGTCCTGACTTTC. It specifies CASSSTGTSGGASGANVLTF.